Presented here are 10 T cell receptor beta chains from one specimen sequenced in a study of identical twins. MiXCR was run by TCRdb on the 5' RACE reads, yielding one entry per CDR3 protein. The data hold 350,000 to 450,000 distinct CDR3 sequences, with approximately 17% observed a single time. Sequenced input: naive T cells sorted from blood. The receptors stem from a middle-aged man in good health.

Many counts were recorded for this clonotype. The chain combines TRBV5-1 with TRBJ2-1; no firm D call. Trimming removed 0 bases at V and 2 bases at J, with 6 bases between. The CDR3 spans 14 residues. CDR1 and CDR2 (germline): SGHRS, YFSETQ. The CDR3 DNA reads TGCGCCAGCAGCTTGGATACAGCCTACAATGAGCAGTTCTTC. Translating gives CASSLDTAYNEQFF.

The table lists this clonotype with many counts. The V call is TRBV5-5, the J call TRBJ2-3, with a possible D match to TRBD2 (5 bases). Trimming took off 4 bases at V and 0 bases at J, with 12 bases between the two ends. The CDR3 is made up of 15 amino acids. CDR1 and CDR2 (germline): SGHKS, YYEKEE (reference sequence). This chain's CDR3 is CASSLYLASTDTQYF. In nucleotides, the CDR3 is TGTGCCAGCAGCCTCTATCTAGCTAGCACAGATACGCAGTATTTT.

This chain joins TRBV30 and TRBJ2-3; D is possibly TRBD1 (5 bases). Trimming stripped 3 bases from V and 3 bases from J, with 7 bases between. Germline V gives CDR1 GTSNPN, CDR2 SVGIG (reference sequence). The CDR3 totals 12 residues. CDR3 coding DNA: TGTGCCTGGAGGGGGCTGACAGATACGCAGTATTTT. Translating gives CAWRGLTDTQYF.

Ten or more counts support this clonotype. This sequence joins TRBV7-2 and TRBJ2-3; D possibly corresponds to TRBD1 (5 bases). The length of the CDR3 is 15 residues. Germline V gene data show CDR1 as SGHTA and CDR2 as FQGNSA. V was pared by 5 bases and J by 0 bases, with 12 bases between. CDR3 nucleotides: TGTGCCAGCAGCCCAGGGATATCTAGCACAGATACGCAGTATTTT. As protein: CASSPGISSTDTQYF.

This clonotype has just a few counts. The chain employs TRBV28 and TRBJ2-1, with a possible D match to TRBD1 (6 bases). CDR3 size: 14 residues. CDR1 MDHEN and CDR2 SYDVKM come from the germline V gene. V gave up 2 bases and J gave up 7 bases, with 12 bases separating them. The CDR3 DNA sequence: TGTGCCAGCAGTTTAGGCAGGGGACGTAATGAGCAGTTCTTC. Translated, it gives CASSLGRGRNEQFF.

This clonotype was counted at least ten times. The rearrangement links TRBV10-3 to TRBJ2-1, with 13 nucleotides matching TRBD2. Germline V gene sequence: CDR1 ENHRY, CDR2 SYGVKD. V was pared by 2 bases and J by 7 bases, with 8 bases of the junction left unmatched. This CDR3 comprises 17 residues. CDR3 coding DNA: TGTGCCATCAGTGAGCCGAGACTAGCGGGAGGTATAAATGAGCAGTTCTTC. Its translation: CAISEPRLAGGINEQFF.

There are many counts of this clonotype. This chain uses TRBV27 with TRBJ1-4; 8 nucleotides line up with TRBD1. V shed 6 bases and J 5 bases; nucleotides not matched to a gene: 8. The length of the CDR3 is 15 residues. Germline lookup yields CDR1 MNHEY and CDR2 SMNVEV (reference sequence). The CDR3 DNA reads TGTGCCAGCAGCCTCTCGAGGACAGGGAATGAAAAACTGTTTTTT. Amino acid sequence: CASSLSRTGNEKLFF.

This clonotype was picked up many times. The genes are TRBV28 and TRBJ2-5, with D tentatively TRBD2 (5 bases). The germline V and J ends were trimmed by 4 bases and 2 bases, with 17 bases remaining between them. This CDR3 spans 16 amino acids. Germline values: CDR1 MDHEN, CDR2 SYDVKM. The CDR3 nucleotides are TGTGCCAGCAGTTCCTGGGCCGGGTGGGAGCAAGAGACCCAGTACTTC. It encodes CASSSWAGWEQETQYF.

This clonotype has a count of ten or more. CDR3 amino acids: CASSLTSDEQYF. CDR3 nucleotides: TGCGCCAGCAGCTTAACTAGTGACGAGCAGTACTTC. The V and J genes are TRBV5-1 and TRBJ2-7, with D perhaps matching TRBD2 (5 bases). The germline CDR1 and CDR2 sequences are SGHRS and YFSETQ. Trimming pared 2 bases from V and 5 bases from J, leaving 8 bases between. The CDR3 extends over 12 amino acids.

The J gene is TRBJ1-5, the V gene TRBV19; D remains ambiguous. CDR3 length equals 13 residues. V lost 5 bases to trimming and J lost 6 bases, with 11 bases between them. Germline V gene data show CDR1 as LNHDA and CDR2 as SQIVND (reference sequence). For the CDR3, the DNA is TGTGCCAGTAGTCCGCTAGCTGGTCAGCCCCAGCATTTT. Translation: CASSPLAGQPQHF.